Listed below are T cell receptor beta chains from one sample, sequenced in a study of spatial heterogeneity in lung cancer. Each CDR3 protein gets one entry after TCRdb re-called the 5' RACE reads with MiXCR. The sample holds 20,000 to 25,000 distinct CDR3 sequences, under 3.5% seen once. Material: lung tumor tissue, obtained at surgery. These receptors were taken from a male donor with early-stage non-small cell lung cancer. Both conserved end residues are part of each CDR3.

CDR3 length	V gene	CDR3 protein
14	TRBV11-1	CASSLQGAGDGYTF
14	TRBV20-1	CSAGTGTSIQPQHF
11	TRBV6-6	CASSFGSEQYF
13	TRBV29-1	CSVGSGARGEQYF
17	TRBV4-2	CASSPVTSGTPEETQYF
13	TRBV6-5	CASSIKAGTPSYF
17	TRBV6-1	CASSPYNSGGRYYGYTF
18	TRBV7-9	CASSLRVPNSLGGDTQYF
14	TRBV7-2	CASRSGLEGAVQYF
18	TRBV7-9	CASSLGTGTTSSNTEAFF
15	TRBV7-2	CASSSSVQAYNEQFF
15	TRBV11-2	CASSSRGRATDTQYF
16	TRBV5-1	CASSLADRVIWSEAFF
21	TRBV3-1	CASSQETSGRASAYPTDTQYF
16	TRBV6-6	CASSYAGSAFSYEQYF
14	TRBV27	CASRMTGRAEKLFF
15	TRBV28	CASSFGGQGSGGYTF
16	TRBV28	CASSLSGGTSGNTIYF
13	TRBV2	CASKGLAKNIQYF
14	TRBV24-1	CATSDTTAQETQYF
13	TRBV7-2	CASTQGYGQPQHF
16	TRBV4-3	CASSQEEAGGYNEQFF
16	TRBV5-6	CASSLDPPSGANVLTF
12	TRBV3-1	CASSLSTDTQYF
15	TRBV20-1	CSAIPSRGGNTEAFF
16	TRBV15	CATSRGLAGVKNIQYF
15	TRBV5-1	CASSPSGGSSDTQYF
13	TRBV15	CATSRGGTEKLFF
17	TRBV12-3/TRBV12-4	CASSSIYGGPNTGELFF
13	TRBV5-4	CASSSDRNQPQHF
16	TRBV7-2	CASSLTSGERRQTQYF
16	TRBV12-3/TRBV12-4	CATDSPSGRSGNEQFF
15	TRBV28	CASSLGRGVRDEQYF
15	TRBV7-6	CASSVSGTGNSPLHF
14	TRBV24-1	CATTTAQISYEQYF
16	TRBV6-5	CASSYSIGVFNTEAFF
14	TRBV7-6	CASSFRTSRETQYF
16	TRBV7-2	CASSLMGTGNRETQYF
15	TRBV12-1	CASSFATCSYNEQFF
13	TRBV20-1	CSARSISRYEQYF
13	TRBV28	CATWNRGQETQYF
12	TRBV11-3	CASSEEGYEQYF
13	TRBV11-3	CASSFEGARGYTF
12	TRBV20-1	CSARDPQSTQYF
15	TRBV5-4	CASSLAGQGNYGYTF
13	TRBV29-1	CSVVDTNTGELFF
14	TRBV7-9	CASSLFLMNTEAFF
15	TRBV6-6	CASSYPETGNTEAFF
17	TRBV7-2	CASSLIGRGLRTDTQYF
18	TRBV9	CASSVLGTSGRKQETQYF
17	TRBV24-1	CATSGGFGRSGANVLTF
14	TRBV3-1	CASSRTDKNTEAFF
14	TRBV7-9	CASSVGQLQETQYF
16	TRBV4-1	CASSQVAGDSSYEQYF
16	TRBV9	CASSVGGGQATGELFF